These 30 T cell receptor beta chains were all obtained from the same sample, sequenced in a study of T cells in Graves' hyperthyroidism and ophthalmopathy. The TCR beta CDR3 regions underwent amplification using RNA transcripts as the source. TCR CDR3 underwent first-round RT-PCR with the HTBI primer set. TCRdb fed the multiplex PCR reads into MiXCR, producing one record per CDR3 protein. The table lists 550,000 to 700,000 distinct CDR3 sequences, roughly 14% of them singletons. Sequencing was carried out using blood. The receptors shown here come from a woman aged 40 to 49 with Graves' ophthalmopathy.

This clonotype occurred a few times. This sequence joins TRBV11-1 and TRBJ2-2; D is perhaps TRBD2 (6 bases). Germline CDR1 and CDR2: SGHAT and FQDESV (reference sequence). This CDR3 contains 17 residues. Trimming removed 2 bases at V and 5 bases at J, with 18 bases between. CDR3 residues: CASSLMDGGAGTGELFF. DNA of the CDR3: TGTGCCAGCAGCTTAATGGACGGCGGGGCAGGGACCGGGGAGCTGTTTTTT. The full variable domain, its missing parts supplied by reference TRBV11-1 and TRBJ2-2, is EAEVAQSPRYKITEKSQAVAFWCDPISGHATLYWYRQILGQGPELLVQFQDESVVDDSQLPKDRFSAERLKGVDSTLKIQPAELGDSAMYLCASSLMDGGAGTGELFFGEGSRLTVL.

This chain joins TRBV28 and TRBJ1-2; perhaps TRBD1 as D (6 bases). Germline loops: CDR1 MDHEN, CDR2 SYDVKM. The CDR3 runs 17 residues. Trimming shortened V by 7 bases and J by 4 bases, and 25 bases separated the two germline ends. CDR3 DNA sequence: TGTGCCAGCACTCCCCCCGCGGGGGGCAGGTGGCCCTATGGCTACACCTTC. Its protein is CASTPPAGGRWPYGYTF.

This clonotype was found many times. J is TRBJ1-2 and V is TRBV20-1; D is unresolved. Per the germline V gene, CDR1 is DFQATT and CDR2 is SNEGSKA (reference sequence). The CDR3 loop spans 13 amino acids. Trimming pared 4 bases from V and 5 bases from J, leaving 14 bases between. The CDR3, as DNA: TGCAGTGCTATGGGGATCGATAAGTATGGCTACACCTTC. Translated: CSAMGIDKYGYTF.

This clonotype was observed many times. V usage is TRBV6-1 and J usage is TRBJ1-1, with 7 bases identical to TRBD1. V gave up 3 bases and J gave up 5 bases; unmatched junction bases: 18. CDR1 MNHNS and CDR2 SASEGT come from the germline V gene. This CDR3 region has 18 residues. The chain's CDR3 is CASSDFVGQARGGTEAFF. The CDR3 region has the DNA TGTGCCAGCAGTGATTTCGTTGGACAGGCCCGCGGAGGGACTGAAGCTTTCTTT.

This clonotype has a count of ten or more. The chain links TRBV28 to TRBJ2-4, with 8 bases fitting TRBD1. The CDR3 loop spans 15 amino acids. With V trimmed by 5 bases and J by 3 bases, 6 bases remained unmatched. Germline CDR1 and CDR2: MDHEN and SYDVKM. The CDR3 coding sequence is TGTGCCAGCAGTCAGGGGGCTTTAGGCAAAAACATTCAGTACTTC. Encoded protein: CASSQGALGKNIQYF.

Many counts were recorded for this clonotype. The chain recombines TRBV3-2 with TRBJ2-1; no check of the table's D call, TRBD2, against the DNA was made. TRBV3-2 is a listed pseudogene. There are 20 residues in the CDR3. CDR3: CASSPYYTLIAGRSYNEQFF. CDR3 DNA sequence: TGTGCCAGCAGCCCATATTACACCCTAATAGCGGGGCGCTCCTACAATGAGCAGTTCTTC.

This clonotype was counted many times. The chain joins TRBV28 to TRBJ2-7, with D hard to call. With 5 bases removed from V and 4 bases from J, the gap between germline ends came to 12 bases. The CDR3 has 13 amino acids. The germline gives CDR1 MDHEN, CDR2 SYDVKM. CDR3 nucleotide sequence: TGTGCCAGCAGTACTGGAGAACGGTACGAGCAGTACTTC. It translates to CASSTGERYEQYF.

Ten or more counts support this clonotype. The rearrangement joins TRBV4-3 to TRBJ1-2; 7 bases map to TRBD1. CDR3 length: 18 residues. V shed 0 bases, J shed 5 bases, and the junction held 15 bases outside the gene matches. The germline gives CDR1 LGHNA, CDR2 YSLEER. The CDR3, as DNA: TGCGCCAGCAGCCAAGAATTGGGAGGGGGCGCCCCCCCTTATGGCTACACCTTC. It yields the protein CASSQELGGGAPPYGYTF.

The chain combines TRBV12-3 or TRBV12-4 with TRBJ2-7; 11 nucleotides match TRBD2. The CDR3 is 16 amino acids. With 5 bases clipped from V and 3 bases from J, the junction kept 9 bases outside the gene matches. The CDR3: CASSPSTGLAGYEQYF. CDR3 coding DNA: TGTGCCAGCAGTCCCTCAACCGGACTAGCGGGCTACGAGCAGTACTTC.

This clonotype was detected many times. V usage is TRBV7-8 and J usage is TRBJ1-1; weak D call: TRBD1 (5 bases). The CDR3 is 15 amino acids. V was shortened by 0 bases and J by 4 bases, with 12 bases between the two germline ends. The germline gives CDR1 SGHVS, CDR2 FQNEAQ. The CDR3 loop reads CASSLAHLGGTEAFF. In DNA, the CDR3 is TGTGCCAGCAGCTTAGCCCACCTCGGGGGCACTGAAGCTTTCTTT.

This clonotype was seen only a few times. The CDR3 nucleotides read TGTGCCAGCAGCGCTTCTCCGACAGGGGAAACCGGGGAGCTGTTTTTT. Amino acid sequence: CASSASPTGETGELFF. This chain joins TRBV2 and TRBJ2-2; 8 bases are shared with TRBD1. CDR3 length equals 16 residues. Germline lookup yields CDR1 SNHLY and CDR2 FYNNEI. The trim removed 6 bases at V and 5 bases at J, leaving 11 bases unmatched.

J is TRBJ2-2 and V is TRBV20-1, with D possibly TRBD2 on 5 matching bases. This CDR3 is built from 14 residues. V was cut by 4 bases and J by 10 bases, with 19 bases left in between. From germline, CDR1 is DFQATT and CDR2 SNEGSKA (reference sequence). In DNA, the CDR3 is TGCAGTGCTATGGGAGCGGTATCACCCGAGGAGCTGTTTTTT. Amino acid sequence: CSAMGAVSPEELFF.

The chain recombines TRBV12-3 or TRBV12-4 with TRBJ1-1; 10 bases line up with TRBD1. With 3 bases clipped from V and 4 bases from J, the junction kept 8 bases outside the gene matches. The CDR3 is 16 residues long. The CDR3 nucleotides are TGTGCCAGCAGTTTCCTGAAGGACAGGGGGGGCACTGAAGCTTTCTTT. Translation: CASSFLKDRGGTEAFF.

This clonotype was recorded many times. The chain couples TRBV12-3 or TRBV12-4 to TRBJ1-2; the D is unclear. This CDR3 is 14 amino acids long. V was pared by 6 bases and J by 2 bases, with 13 bases between. This CDR3 reads CASRPPGGNYGYTF. As DNA, the CDR3 is TGTGCCAGCAGACCTCCGGGAGGAAACTATGGCTACACCTTC.

There are a few counts of this clonotype. The chain uses TRBV2 and TRBJ1-5, with a weak D call TRBD1 (6 bases). The V end was cut by 0 bases, the J end by 4 bases, with 22 bases between. Germline loops: CDR1 SNHLY, CDR2 FYNNEI. CDR3 length: 19 residues. This CDR3 reads CASSEAGGGWGERNQPQHF. In DNA form, the CDR3 reads TGTGCCAGCAGTGAAGCGGGCGGGGGCTGGGGCGAACGTAATCAGCCCCAGCATTTT. The full variable domain, in which reference TRBV2 and TRBJ1-5 provide the parts outside the CDR3, is EPEVTQTPSHQVTQMGQEVILRCVPISNHLYFYWYRQILGQKVEFLVSFYNNEISEKSEIFDDQFSVERPDGSNFTLKIRSTKLEDSAMYFCASSEAGGGWGERNQPQHFGDGTRLSIL.

Ten or more counts support this clonotype. The rearrangement links TRBV7-2 to TRBJ2-7; TRBD2 might be the D (5 bases). Germline CDR1 SGHTA, CDR2 FQGNSA. V lost 1 base, J lost 3 bases, and 10 bases lay in between. The CDR3 has 14 amino acids. This CDR3 is CASSLGPGSYEQYF. The CDR3 nucleotides are TGTGCCAGCAGCTTAGGACCGGGAAGCTACGAGCAGTACTTC.

This clonotype has ten or more counts. The rearrangement links TRBV27 to TRBJ2-5; tentatively, D is TRBD1 or TRBD2 (5 bases each). Trimming cost V 6 bases and J 3 bases, with 11 bases left between them. The CDR3 has 13 amino acids. Germline lookup yields CDR1 MNHEY and CDR2 SMNVEV (reference sequence). CDR3 nucleotide sequence: TGTGCCAGCAGATGGCAGGGAGAAGAGACCCAGTACTTC. It translates to CASRWQGEETQYF.

At least ten counts were recorded for this clonotype. V is TRBV6-5 and J is TRBJ2-4, with a possible D match to TRBD2 (6 bases). The ends were cut back, 5 bases at V and 8 bases at J, with 19 bases in the middle. The CDR3 spans 15 residues. Per the germline V gene, CDR1 is MNHEY and CDR2 is SVGAGI. The CDR3 DNA is TGTGCCAGCAGTCTCGATGCGGGGTTTGTAGACATTCAGTACTTC. The encoded protein is CASSLDAGFVDIQYF.

V and J are TRBV2 and TRBJ2-7, with TRBD1 matching over 7 bases. This CDR3 region has 13 residues. CDR1 is SNHLY, CDR2 FYNNEI, per germline. V was clipped by 8 bases and J by 7 bases; unmatched bases: 11. The CDR3 DNA follows: TGTGCCAGCTCCCGAGAGGGGGCTAAAGAGCAGTACTTC. It encodes CASSREGAKEQYF.

This clonotype was counted ten times or more. This chain connects TRBV5-1 to TRBJ2-7; unclear D gene. The CDR3 length is 10 residues. Germline-derived CDR1 and CDR2 are SGHRS and YFSETQ. CDR3 protein: CPPPFDEQYF. The CDR3 DNA is TGCCCACCCCCCTTCGACGAGCAGTACTTC.

There are a few counts of this clonotype. The rearrangement links TRBV30 to TRBJ2-4, with 7 bases matching TRBD2. CDR1 is GTSNPN and CDR2 is SVGIG in the germline V gene (reference sequence). V shed 3 bases, J shed 9 bases, and the junction held 2 bases outside the gene matches. CDR3 length: 11 amino acids. CDR3 sequence: CAWSPGGIQYF. The CDR3 nucleotides read TGTGCCTGGAGCCCGGGGGGCATTCAGTACTTC. The variable domain in full, completed from reference TRBV30 and TRBJ2-4, reads SQTIHQWPATLVQPVGSPLSLECTVEGTSNPNLYWYRQAAGRGLQLLFYSVGIGQISSEVPQNLSASRPQDRQFILSSKKLLLSDSGFYLCAWSPGGIQYFGAGTRLSVL.

In this sample, this clonotype turned up many times. The rearrangement links TRBV12-3 or TRBV12-4 to TRBJ1-2; 7 positions match TRBD1. J gave up 6 bases and V 2 bases, and 6 bases lay outside the gene matches. The CDR3 has 14 residues. This CDR3 reads CASSLSTGNHGYTF. Here the CDR3 DNA reads TGTGCCAGCAGTTTATCGACAGGGAACCATGGCTACACCTTC.

This clonotype has ten or more counts. This chain uses TRBV28 with TRBJ1-5; 7 bases are a match to TRBD1. This CDR3 region has 16 residues. In germline, CDR1 is MDHEN, CDR2 SYDVKM. V lost 3 bases to trimming and J lost 5 bases; unmatched junction nucleotides: 10. The CDR3 loop is CASSFSDRVDYQPQHF. The CDR3, as DNA: TGTGCCAGCAGTTTCTCTGACAGGGTGGACTATCAGCCCCAGCATTTT.

Many counts were recorded for this clonotype. V usage is TRBV12-3 or TRBV12-4 and J usage is TRBJ1-3; D is unclear. The CDR3 sequence is 16 residues long. The V end lost 3 bases, the J end lost 0 bases, and 12 bases lay between the germline ends. CDR3 in amino acids: CASSFGRTSSGNTIYF. DNA for the CDR3: TGTGCCAGCAGTTTCGGCAGGACCAGCTCTGGAAACACCATATATTTT.

This clonotype was found many times. The chain recombines TRBV19 with TRBJ1-5, with D perhaps matching TRBD1 (6 bases). The CDR3 length is 16 residues. With 6 bases removed from V and 2 bases from J, the gap between germline ends came to 17 bases. The germline V gene has CDR1 LNHDA and CDR2 SQIVND (reference sequence). The CDR3 nucleotides are TGTGCCAGTAGGCCACAGGGTCTACTAGGCAATCAGCCCCAGCATTTT. Its translation is CASRPQGLLGNQPQHF.

This clonotype was picked up many times. This chain links TRBV12-3 or TRBV12-4 with TRBJ1-1; tentatively, D is TRBD1 (5 bases). With 6 bases removed from V and 2 bases from J, the gap between germline ends came to 7 bases. This CDR3 comprises 12 residues. The CDR3 nucleotides are TGTGCCAGCAGAGACAGAAACACTGAAGCTTTCTTT. This codes for CASRDRNTEAFF.

V gene TRBV28 combines with J gene TRBJ2-7; D is ambiguous. The CDR3 totals 12 residues. In germline, CDR1 is MDHEN, CDR2 SYDVKM. The V gene lost 8 bases and the J gene lost 3 bases, with 11 bases spanning the gap. CDR3 coding DNA: TGTGCCAGCGGTGGGCCCAACTACGAGCAGTACTTC. Protein product: CASGGPNYEQYF.

This clonotype was seen ten or more times. V gene TRBV5-6 combines with J gene TRBJ1-1; no firm D call. The CDR3 totals 13 residues. The V gene lost 0 bases and the J gene lost 8 bases, with 11 bases spanning the gap. Germline loops: CDR1 SGHDT, CDR2 YYEEEE. CDR3 in DNA: TGTGCCAGCAGCTTGGTCGCCGTCTCCGAAGCTTTCTTT. Translation: CASSLVAVSEAFF.

This clonotype was observed at least ten times. V and J are TRBV28 and TRBJ2-7; the match to TRBD2 covers 11 bases. Germline V CDR1 and CDR2: MDHEN, SYDVKM. This CDR3 contains 17 residues. V lost 5 bases and J lost 2; bases outside the gene matches: 11. The CDR3 sequence: CASSPPPLAGDPYEQYF. DNA of the CDR3: TGTGCCAGCAGTCCCCCTCCACTAGCGGGGGACCCCTACGAGCAGTACTTC.

This clonotype came up many times. The chain couples TRBV3-1 to TRBJ2-5, with TRBD2 identical over 15 bases. The V gene end was trimmed by 5 bases and the J gene end by 2 bases; junction bases not matched to a gene: 3. Per the germline V gene, CDR1 is LGHDT and CDR2 is YNNKEL (reference sequence). The CDR3 length is 16 residues. The CDR3 sequence: CASSVGLAGGQETQYF. The CDR3 region has the DNA TGTGCCAGCAGCGTGGGACTAGCGGGAGGACAAGAGACCCAGTACTTC.